This is a list of T cell receptor beta chains from one sample in a study of blood T cells in healthy people across ages. In TCRdb, the 5' RACE reads were re-called with MiXCR into one record per CDR3 protein. Among 650,000 to 700,000 distinct CDR3 sequences listed, around 52% were seen once. The material sequenced was blood. Receptors were obtained from a woman aged 80 or older in good health. Each CDR3 is given with its conserved first and last residue. D genes are given only for firm matches. Some rows have no size entry. The others give once, few or many, or a class for an expanded clone.

V: TRBV29-1
J: TRBJ2-2
size: .
D: TRBD2
DNA: TGCAGCGTCAAGGACAAGGAGCGGGACTATAACACCGGGGAGCTGTTTTTT
CDR3: CSVKDKERDYNTGELFF

V: TRBV3-1
J: TRBJ1-4
size: .
D: .
DNA: TGTGCCAGCAGTCAAGACATCAGACATGAAAAACTGTTTTTT
CDR3: CASSQDIRHEKLFF

V: TRBV9
J: TRBJ2-1
size: few
D: .
DNA: TGTGCCAGCAGCGTACGACCGGCGGGTGAGCAGTTCTTC
CDR3: CASSVRPAGEQFF

V: TRBV7-2
J: TRBJ2-5
size: .
D: .
DNA: TGTGCCAGCAGCTTCGAACATTGGGGGACCCAGTACTTC
CDR3: CASSFEHWGTQYF

V: TRBV12-3/TRBV12-4
J: TRBJ2-2
size: few
D: .
DNA: TGTGCCAGCAGTCACGGGCGGGGCGGGGAGCTGTTTTTT
CDR3: CASSHGRGGELFF

V: TRBV10-1
J: TRBJ2-3
size: many
D: TRBD2
DNA: TGCGCCAGCAGTGGGGGTAAGGTTGGACTAGCGGATACGCAGTATTTT
CDR3: CASSGGKVGLADTQYF

V: TRBV29-1
J: TRBJ2-2
size: few
D: .
DNA: TGCAGCGTCAGTACCGAGGAGCTGTTTTTT
CDR3: CSVSTEELFF

V: TRBV7-9
J: TRBJ2-3
size: .
D: .
DNA: TGCGCCAGCAGCTTCGGGCCGGTGGGGTCAGGTCTCGAGAGCGCAGATACGCAGTATTTT
CDR3: CASSFGPVGSGLESADTQYF

V: TRBV3-1
J: TRBJ2-7
size: .
D: TRBD1
DNA: TGTGCCAGCAGCCGGGACAGGGGTGTCTACGAGCAGTACTTC
CDR3: CASSRDRGVYEQYF

V: TRBV20-1
J: TRBJ2-7
size: many
D: TRBD1
DNA: TGCAGTGTTACTAAACCGGGACAGGGAGTCTACGAGCAGTACTTC
CDR3: CSVTKPGQGVYEQYF

V: TRBV5-1
J: TRBJ2-5
size: .
D: .
DNA: TGCGCCAGCAGCCAGAACACGGGTCCTCAAGAGACCCAGTACTTC
CDR3: CASSQNTGPQETQYF

V: TRBV2
J: TRBJ2-1
size: .
D: TRBD2
DNA: TGTGCCAGCAGTAAGACTAGCGGGAGGGCCGCGGGGTACAATGAGCAGTTCTTC
CDR3: CASSKTSGRAAGYNEQFF

V: TRBV30
J: TRBJ2-7
size: few
D: .
DNA: TGTGCCTGGAGTGTACCCCCGGCTTCTTCTCACTACGAGCAGTACTTC
CDR3: CAWSVPPASSHYEQYF

V: TRBV5-1
J: TRBJ1-2
size: few
D: .
DNA: TGCGCCAGCAGCGCTAAGGACGGGTATGGCTACACCTTC
CDR3: CASSAKDGYGYTF

V: TRBV20-1
J: TRBJ1-6
size: .
D: .
DNA: TGCAGTGCTAGTATCGGGTACGGTTCCAGCTCCTATAATTCACCCCTCCACTTT
CDR3: CSASIGYGSSSYNSPLHF

V: TRBV28
J: TRBJ2-1
size: .
D: .
DNA: TGTGTCAGCAGTTTAGAGCGTGAGCAGTTCTTC
CDR3: CVSSLEREQFF

V: TRBV7-9
J: TRBJ2-2
size: few
D: .
DNA: TGTGCCAGCAGCTTAGTGGGCCAGAAGAACACCGGGGAGCTGTTTTTT
CDR3: CASSLVGQKNTGELFF

V: TRBV10-3
J: TRBJ2-3
size: .
D: TRBD2
DNA: TGTGCCATAGGCGGCGGAGGTAGCGGGACCAACCTCTTGACGGATACGCAGTATTTT
CDR3: CAIGGGGSGTNLLTDTQYF

V: TRBV7-2
J: TRBJ2-1
size: many
D: TRBD2
DNA: TGTGCCAGCAGCTTAACGACGACTAGCAGCAATGAGCAGTTCTTC
CDR3: CASSLTTTSSNEQFF

V: TRBV25-1
J: TRBJ2-3
size: many
D: .
DNA: TGTGCCAGCAGCCCCCGGGGATCTAGCACAGATACGCAGTATTTT
CDR3: CASSPRGSSTDTQYF

V: TRBV6-6
J: TRBJ2-6
size: few
D: .
DNA: TGTGCCAGCAGCCCCCGACAGATAACTGGGGCCAACGTCCTGACTTTC
CDR3: CASSPRQITGANVLTF

V: TRBV7-2
J: TRBJ2-1
size: few
D: TRBD2
DNA: TGTGCCAGCAGCTTACGGGGCGGGAGAGACTATGAGCAGTTCTTC
CDR3: CASSLRGGRDYEQFF

V: TRBV25-1
J: TRBJ2-7
size: .
D: .
DNA: TGTGCCAGCAGTTTTTCGGACTCATACAACGAGCAGTACTTC
CDR3: CASSFSDSYNEQYF

V: TRBV12-3/TRBV12-4
J: TRBJ1-1
size: .
D: TRBD1
DNA: TGTGCCAGCAGTTCCCAGGGGGGTTTGAACACTGAAGCTTTCTTT
CDR3: CASSSQGGLNTEAFF

V: TRBV28
J: TRBJ1-5
size: .
D: .
DNA: TGTGCCAGCACCCCAGGCGGGAGCAATCAGCCCCAGCATTTT
CDR3: CASTPGGSNQPQHF

V: TRBV28
J: TRBJ1-6
size: .
D: .
DNA: TGTGCCAGCAGTCCCGGTCGAGGCAGGGGTAATTCACCCCTCCACTTT
CDR3: CASSPGRGRGNSPLHF

V: TRBV5-1
J: TRBJ2-3
size: many
D: .
DNA: TGCGCCAGCAGCGCAGGCTTGTTCACAGGCTACACAGATACGCAGTATTTT
CDR3: CASSAGLFTGYTDTQYF

V: TRBV20-1
J: TRBJ1-1
size: few
D: .
DNA: TGCAGTGCTCCTCGGGGCCGAACTGAAGCTTTCTTT
CDR3: CSAPRGRTEAFF

V: TRBV7-9
J: TRBJ1-5
size: .
D: .
DNA: TGTGCCAGCAGCTCGGACAATAGCAATCAGCCCCAGCATTTT
CDR3: CASSSDNSNQPQHF

V: TRBV6-5
J: TRBJ2-3
size: many
D: .
DNA: TGTGCCAGCAGTTACGCCGGGGGTAGGGCAGATACGCAGTATTTT
CDR3: CASSYAGGRADTQYF

V: TRBV4-2
J: TRBJ1-3
size: .
D: .
DNA: TGTGCCTGCAGCCAAGATCGATCGAGGACCCTCTCTGGAAACACCATATATTTT
CDR3: CACSQDRSRTLSGNTIYF

V: TRBV10-3
J: TRBJ1-2
size: few
D: .
DNA: TGTGCCATCAGTGGAGGGGCAGAACGGTATGGCTACACCTTC
CDR3: CAISGGAERYGYTF

V: TRBV2
J: TRBJ2-1
size: .
D: TRBD1
DNA: TGTGCCAGCAGTGAGGACAGGGGGCAGCAGTTCTTC
CDR3: CASSEDRGQQFF

V: TRBV6-6
J: TRBJ1-5
size: .
D: .
DNA: TGTGCCAGCAGCCCGGATTCAGGGGATAGCAATCAGCCCCAGCATTTT
CDR3: CASSPDSGDSNQPQHF

V: TRBV6-6
J: TRBJ2-3
size: .
D: TRBD2
DNA: TGTGCCAGCAGTTACATAGCGGGGCGGGATACGCAGTATTTT
CDR3: CASSYIAGRDTQYF

V: TRBV9
J: TRBJ2-7
size: many
D: .
DNA: TGTGCCAGCAGCGTAGCTGGCTATGGGCCAGAGCAGTACTTC
CDR3: CASSVAGYGPEQYF

V: TRBV7-9
J: TRBJ2-1
size: many
D: TRBD1
DNA: TGTGCCAGCAGGGACAGGGGGCTAGGAAATGAGCAGTTCTTC
CDR3: CASRDRGLGNEQFF

V: TRBV20-1
J: TRBJ1-1
size: few
D: TRBD1
DNA: TGCAGTGCTAGAATCCCGGGACAGGATAGTGAAGCTTTCTTT
CDR3: CSARIPGQDSEAFF

V: TRBV5-1
J: TRBJ2-3
size: .
D: TRBD1
DNA: TGCGCCAGCAGCCCGGACAGGGTTACATCAGATACGCAGTATTTT
CDR3: CASSPDRVTSDTQYF

V: TRBV2
J: TRBJ2-7
size: many
D: TRBD1
DNA: TGTGCCAGCAGGTACAGGGGCCTTTCCTACGAGCAGTACTTC
CDR3: CASRYRGLSYEQYF

V: TRBV20-1
J: TRBJ2-7
size: .
D: TRBD1
DNA: TGCAGCACCGGGACAGGGGACCCTGAGCAGTACTTC
CDR3: CSTGTGDPEQYF

V: TRBV20-1
J: TRBJ2-5
size: few
D: TRBD2
DNA: TGCAGTGCCCAATTGGTAGCGGGGCCCCAAGAGACCCAGTACTTC
CDR3: CSAQLVAGPQETQYF

V: TRBV5-1
J: TRBJ2-2
size: few
D: .
DNA: TGCGCCAGCAGCCACCAGACGAACACCGGGGAGCTGTTTTTT
CDR3: CASSHQTNTGELFF

V: TRBV10-3
J: TRBJ1-4
size: .
D: .
DNA: TGTGCCATCAGTCAGCAACAGAGCTCTAATGAAAAACTGTTTTTT
CDR3: CAISQQQSSNEKLFF

V: TRBV6-2/TRBV6-3
J: TRBJ2-3
size: .
D: .
DNA: TGTGCCAGCAGTCATCGCCGCCAACTATTGGAGGGAACAGATACGCAGTATTTT
CDR3: CASSHRRQLLEGTDTQYF

V: TRBV29-1
J: TRBJ2-1
size: .
D: .
DNA: TGCAGCGCGGGTGGGGCTGAGCAGTTCTTC
CDR3: CSAGGAEQFF

V: TRBV9
J: TRBJ2-7
size: .
D: .
DNA: TGTGCTAGCAGCGTACACAGGACAGACGAGCAGTACTTC
CDR3: CASSVHRTDEQYF

V: TRBV6-1
J: TRBJ2-7
size: .
D: .
DNA: TGTGCCAGCAGTGAGAGATGGGCCCAGTCTTACGAGCAGTACTTC
CDR3: CASSERWAQSYEQYF

V: TRBV29-1
J: TRBJ2-7
size: .
D: TRBD1
DNA: TGCAGCGTTGCTAGACAGGGCCTCTCCTACGAGCAGTACTTC
CDR3: CSVARQGLSYEQYF

V: TRBV28
J: TRBJ1-2
size: many
D: .
DNA: TGTGCCAGCAGCCATCGTGGCTACACCTTC
CDR3: CASSHRGYTF

V: TRBV6-6
J: TRBJ2-7
size: .
D: .
DNA: TGTGCCAGCAGGCGCGGGACAGTCTCCTACGAGCAGTACTTC
CDR3: CASRRGTVSYEQYF

V: TRBV15
J: TRBJ2-3
size: .
D: .
DNA: TGTGCCACCAGCAGAGCGCTAGATACGCAGTATTTT
CDR3: CATSRALDTQYF

V: TRBV24-1
J: TRBJ2-3
size: .
D: TRBD1
DNA: TGTGCCACCAGGAGACAGGGGAGCACAGATACGCAGTATTTT
CDR3: CATRRQGSTDTQYF

V: TRBV28
J: TRBJ2-7
size: .
D: TRBD1
DNA: TGTGCCAGCAGTCCCCCGGGACAGGGGGCCTACGAGCAGTACTTC
CDR3: CASSPPGQGAYEQYF